These T cell receptor beta chains were read from a single sample in a study of T cell repertoires in cytomegalovirus infection. TCRdb re-derived calls from the reads in MiXCR, one entry per CDR3 protein. The sample carries hundreds of thousands of distinct CDR3 sequences, more than 25% recorded once. Their recognized antigens are unknown. Here the sequenced sample was cultured CD8+ T cells from PBMCs, taken from culture after CMV antigen stimulation. The receptors stem from a human donor in good health (CMV status not recorded). Some clones in this sample may be carry-over from other donors' samples. Both conserved end residues are part of each CDR3. A D gene is named only where the DNA matches it firmly. The listing skips clone size in some rows; elsewhere it reads once, few, many or a size class.

j_call: TRBJ2-3; clone_size: few; d_call: NA; v_call: TRBV6-1; cdr3_aa: CASSELAGGYTDTQYF; cdr3_nt: TGTGCCAGCAGTGAATTGGCAGGGGGGTACACAGATACGCAGTATTTT
j_call: TRBJ2-1; clone_size: NA; d_call: NA; v_call: TRBV27; cdr3_aa: CASSGVHEQFF; cdr3_nt: TGTGCCAGCAGCGGGGTCCATGAGCAGTTCTTC
j_call: TRBJ1-5; clone_size: few; d_call: NA; v_call: TRBV7-9; cdr3_aa: CASSLGSEGNQPQHF; cdr3_nt: TGTGCCAGCAGCTTAGGGTCCGAGGGCAATCAGCCCCAGCATTTT
j_call: TRBJ2-3; clone_size: NA; d_call: TRBD2; v_call: TRBV4-1; cdr3_aa: CASKTGTITDTQYF; cdr3_nt: TGCGCCAGCAAGACCGGGACTATTACAGATACGCAGTATTTT
j_call: TRBJ1-1; clone_size: NA; d_call: NA; v_call: TRBV11-1; cdr3_aa: CAGRSGNTEAFF; cdr3_nt: TGCGCCGGGCGATCGGGTAACACTGAAGCTTTCTTT
j_call: TRBJ2-1; clone_size: NA; d_call: TRBD2; v_call: TRBV7-8; cdr3_aa: CASSRPSLAGAPEFF; cdr3_nt: TGTGCCAGCAGCCGACCGAGCCTAGCGGGGGCCCCCGAGTTCTTC
j_call: TRBJ1-5; clone_size: few; d_call: TRBD1; v_call: TRBV6-6; cdr3_aa: CASTPDRTDYQPQHF; cdr3_nt: TGTGCCAGCACTCCGGACAGGACCGACTATCAGCCCCAGCATTTT
j_call: TRBJ2-5; clone_size: many; d_call: NA; v_call: TRBV7-9; cdr3_aa: CASSPTLETQYF; cdr3_nt: TGTGCCAGCAGCCCAACCTTGGAGACCCAGTACTTC
j_call: TRBJ2-2; clone_size: few; d_call: NA; v_call: TRBV11-1; cdr3_aa: CASSSTGQHTGELFF; cdr3_nt: TGTGCCAGCAGCTCCACTGGACAGCACACCGGGGAGCTGTTTTTT
j_call: TRBJ1-5; clone_size: NA; d_call: NA; v_call: TRBV5-6; cdr3_aa: CASSLAEGIEPQHF; cdr3_nt: TGTGCCAGCAGCTTGGCCGAGGGGATTGAGCCCCAGCATTTT
j_call: TRBJ2-5; clone_size: NA; d_call: NA; v_call: TRBV15; cdr3_aa: CATSRQGKGTQYF; cdr3_nt: TGTGCCACCAGCAGACAGGGTAAAGGGACCCAGTACTTC
j_call: TRBJ2-3; clone_size: few; d_call: NA; v_call: TRBV20-1; cdr3_aa: CSARFLADHSTDTQYF; cdr3_nt: TGCAGTGCGCGGTTCCTAGCAGACCACAGCACAGATACGCAGTATTTT
j_call: TRBJ2-5; clone_size: NA; d_call: NA; v_call: TRBV4-3; cdr3_aa: CASSRRLDEETQYF; cdr3_nt: TGCGCCAGCAGCCGGCGGTTGGATGAAGAGACCCAGTACTTC
j_call: TRBJ2-3; clone_size: few; d_call: TRBD2; v_call: TRBV28; cdr3_aa: CASSYTVPLAGTSTDTQYF; cdr3_nt: TGTGCCAGCAGTTATACGGTCCCTCTAGCGGGGACTAGCACAGATACGCAGTATTTT
j_call: TRBJ2-3; clone_size: NA; d_call: NA; v_call: TRBV5-6; cdr3_aa: CASSFPRSTSTDTQYF; cdr3_nt: TGTGCCAGCAGCTTCCCCAGGTCCACTAGCACAGATACGCAGTATTTT
j_call: TRBJ1-1; clone_size: NA; d_call: TRBD1; v_call: TRBV27; cdr3_aa: CASSSRQGGEAFF; cdr3_nt: TGTGCCAGCAGTTCCAGACAGGGAGGGGAAGCTTTCTTT
j_call: TRBJ2-5; clone_size: NA; d_call: NA; v_call: TRBV2; cdr3_aa: CASTGPGETQYF; cdr3_nt: TGTGCCAGCACGGGCCCGGGAGAGACCCAGTACTTC
j_call: TRBJ1-2; clone_size: few; d_call: NA; v_call: TRBV6-5; cdr3_aa: CASSYSKGNGYTF; cdr3_nt: TGTGCCAGCAGTTACTCGAAGGGGAATGGCTACACCTTC
j_call: TRBJ1-6; clone_size: NA; d_call: TRBD1; v_call: TRBV4-1; cdr3_aa: CASSQLGTGNNSPLHF; cdr3_nt: TGCGCCAGCAGCCAATTGGGGACAGGGAATAATTCACCCCTCCACTTT
j_call: TRBJ2-1; clone_size: NA; d_call: TRBD2; v_call: TRBV6-1; cdr3_aa: CASSSRTSGGARNEQFF; cdr3_nt: TGTGCCAGCAGTTCCCGGACTAGCGGGGGGGCTCGAAATGAGCAGTTCTTC
j_call: TRBJ2-1; clone_size: NA; d_call: TRBD2; v_call: TRBV7-6; cdr3_aa: CASSLADGGAYNEQFF; cdr3_nt: TGTGCCAGCAGCTTAGCGGACGGGGGGGCCTACAATGAGCAGTTCTTC
j_call: TRBJ1-5; clone_size: many; d_call: NA; v_call: TRBV7-9; cdr3_aa: CASSLSTGNQPQHF; cdr3_nt: TGTGCCAGCAGCTTAAGCACAGGCAATCAGCCCCAGCATTTT
j_call: TRBJ1-1; clone_size: NA; d_call: NA; v_call: TRBV6-5; cdr3_aa: CASSYSGVGAEAFF; cdr3_nt: TGTGCCAGCAGTTACTCGGGGGTGGGCGCTGAAGCTTTCTTT
j_call: TRBJ2-1; clone_size: NA; d_call: NA; v_call: TRBV6-2/TRBV6-3; cdr3_aa: CASSSLRHEQFF; cdr3_nt: TGTGCCAGCAGCTCCCTCAGGCATGAGCAGTTCTTC
j_call: TRBJ1-1; clone_size: NA; d_call: NA; v_call: TRBV19; cdr3_aa: CASGIVNTEAFF; cdr3_nt: TGTGCCAGTGGGATCGTGAACACTGAAGCTTTCTTT
j_call: TRBJ2-1; clone_size: few; d_call: TRBD2; v_call: TRBV6-8; cdr3_aa: CASSWGSGGNEQFF; cdr3_nt: TGTGCCAGCAGTTGGGGGAGCGGGGGAAATGAGCAGTTCTTC
j_call: TRBJ2-6; clone_size: once; d_call: NA; v_call: TRBV11-1; cdr3_aa: CASSFAANVLTF; cdr3_nt: TGTGCCAGCAGCTTCGCCGCTAACGTCCTGACTTTC
j_call: TRBJ2-2; clone_size: few; d_call: TRBD1; v_call: TRBV6-5; cdr3_aa: CASSYTPTGTGELFF; cdr3_nt: TGTGCCAGCAGTTACACGCCGACAGGGACCGGGGAGCTGTTTTTT
j_call: TRBJ2-2; clone_size: many; d_call: NA; v_call: TRBV4-1; cdr3_aa: CASSQDFTGELFF; cdr3_nt: TGCGCCAGCAGCCAAGACTTCACCGGGGAGCTGTTTTTT
j_call: TRBJ2-2; clone_size: NA; d_call: TRBD2; v_call: TRBV6-5; cdr3_aa: CASSPREGAMNTGELFF; cdr3_nt: TGTGCCAGCAGCCCAAGGGAGGGAGCCATGAACACCGGGGAGCTGTTTTTT
j_call: TRBJ1-4; clone_size: NA; d_call: NA; v_call: TRBV6-5; cdr3_aa: CASSWTSNNEKLFF; cdr3_nt: TGTGCCAGCAGTTGGACGTCCAATAATGAAAAACTGTTTTTT
j_call: TRBJ1-5; clone_size: NA; d_call: NA; v_call: TRBV7-4; cdr3_aa: CASSFEGDYQPQHF; cdr3_nt: TGTGCCAGCAGCTTTGAAGGGGACTATCAGCCCCAGCATTTT
j_call: TRBJ2-3; clone_size: few; d_call: TRBD2; v_call: TRBV18; cdr3_aa: CASSPKLAGLTDTQYF; cdr3_nt: TGTGCCAGCTCACCGAAACTAGCGGGGCTTACAGATACGCAGTATTTT
j_call: TRBJ1-5; clone_size: NA; d_call: TRBD1; v_call: TRBV28; cdr3_aa: CASMTGGNQPQHF; cdr3_nt: TGTGCCAGCATGACAGGGGGCAATCAGCCCCAGCATTTT
j_call: TRBJ1-5; clone_size: NA; d_call: NA; v_call: TRBV28; cdr3_aa: CASSLPSHTGTTSQPQHF; cdr3_nt: TGTGCCAGCAGTTTACCTTCCCATACAGGGACTACGAGTCAGCCCCAGCATTTT
j_call: TRBJ1-5; clone_size: NA; d_call: NA; v_call: TRBV12-3/TRBV12-4; cdr3_aa: CASTNAGGNQPQHF; cdr3_nt: TGTGCCAGCACAAACGCGGGGGGCAACCAGCCCCAGCATTTT
j_call: TRBJ2-7; clone_size: few; d_call: TRBD1; v_call: TRBV27; cdr3_aa: CASSTHRGLKDEQYF; cdr3_nt: TGTGCCAGCAGCACCCACAGGGGGCTGAAGGACGAGCAGTACTTC
j_call: TRBJ2-6; clone_size: few; d_call: NA; v_call: TRBV4-1; cdr3_aa: CASSHPYQGLGANVLTF; cdr3_nt: TGCGCCAGCAGCCACCCATACCAGGGGTTAGGGGCCAACGTCCTGACTTTC
j_call: TRBJ2-7; clone_size: NA; d_call: NA; v_call: TRBV20-1; cdr3_aa: CSAMESTSYEQYF; cdr3_nt: TGCAGTGCTATGGAGTCGACGTCCTACGAGCAGTACTTC
j_call: TRBJ1-2; clone_size: many; d_call: NA; v_call: TRBV7-2; cdr3_aa: CASSLGEPYGYTF; cdr3_nt: TGTGCCAGCAGCTTAGGGGAACCTTATGGCTACACCTTC
j_call: TRBJ1-1; clone_size: NA; d_call: NA; v_call: TRBV12-3/TRBV12-4; cdr3_aa: CASSLLALGNEAFF; cdr3_nt: TGTGCCAGCAGTTTACTGGCCCTCGGCAATGAAGCTTTCTTT